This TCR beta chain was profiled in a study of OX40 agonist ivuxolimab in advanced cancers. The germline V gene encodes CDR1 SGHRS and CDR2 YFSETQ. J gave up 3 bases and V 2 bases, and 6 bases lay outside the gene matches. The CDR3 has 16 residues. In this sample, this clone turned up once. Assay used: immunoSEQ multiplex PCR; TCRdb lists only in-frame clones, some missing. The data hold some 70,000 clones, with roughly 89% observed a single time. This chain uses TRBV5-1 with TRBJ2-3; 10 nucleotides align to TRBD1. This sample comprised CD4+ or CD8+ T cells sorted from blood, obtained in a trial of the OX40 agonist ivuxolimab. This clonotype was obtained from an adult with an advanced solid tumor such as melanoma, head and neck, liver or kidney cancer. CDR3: CASSLGPDRGTDTQYF. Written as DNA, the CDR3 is TGCGCCAGCAGCTTAGGACCGGACAGGGGGACAGATACGCAGTATTTT.